This passage covers 19 T cell receptor beta chains from one sample sequenced in a study of cytomegalovirus exposure and HLA in healthy donors. The PCR made use of 60 Vbeta and 13 Jbeta primers. Libraries were prepared by immunoSEQ multiplex PCR; TCRdb keeps only in-frame clonotypes and omits some of them. The repertoire holds under 200,000 clones, with roughly 80% as singletons. The specimen was PBMCs. Receptor source: a human donor in good health.

The chain uses TRBV4-1 and TRBJ1-2, with TRBD1 matching over 9 bases. Germline V gives CDR1 MGHRA, CDR2 YSYEKL. With 5 bases clipped from V and 4 bases from J, the junction kept 5 bases outside the gene matches. This CDR3 spans 14 amino acids. CDR3 sequence: CASSGRDRAYGYTF. The CDR3 nucleotides are TGCGCCAGCAGCGGACGGGACAGGGCCTATGGCTACACCTTC.

V and J are TRBV5-4 and TRBJ2-3, with 9 bases identical to TRBD2. Germline V gene data show CDR1 as SGHNT and CDR2 as YYREEE (reference sequence). Unmatched junction bases numbered 11, after V lost 4 bases and J lost 5 bases. The CDR3 sequence is 16 residues long. The CDR3 sequence is CASSPVGRGGRDTQYF. CDR3 sequence (DNA): TGTGCCAGCAGCCCCGTAGGGCGGGGGGGCCGAGATACGCAGTATTTT.

This chain uses TRBV2 with TRBJ2-5; 8 bases are a match to TRBD1. There are 13 residues in the CDR3. Germline CDR1 is SNHLY and CDR2 is FYNNEI. Unmatched junction bases numbered 3, after V lost 4 bases and J lost 5 bases. The CDR3 DNA sequence: TGTGCCAGCAGTGCGGACAGGGAGGAGACCCAGTACTTC. Translating gives CASSADREETQYF.

The chain combines TRBV6-6 with TRBJ2-5; D unresolved. The V gene lost 5 bases and the J gene lost 0 bases, with 7 bases spanning the gap. The germline V gene has CDR1 MNHNY and CDR2 SVGAGI (reference sequence). The CDR3 is 13 amino acids. This CDR3 reads CASSGGNQETQYF. The CDR3 DNA reads as TGTGCCAGCAGTGGCGGAAACCAAGAGACCCAGTACTTC.

The chain is built from TRBV4-1 and TRBJ1-4, with 9 bases matching TRBD1. Per germline, CDR1 MGHRA and CDR2 YSYEKL. Trimming cost V 2 bases and J 8 bases; bases outside gene matches: 9. The CDR3 runs to 16 residues. The CDR3 sequence: CASSQPDRGEGEKLFF. Written as DNA, the CDR3 is TGCGCCAGCAGCCAACCGGACAGGGGAGAAGGGGAAAAACTGTTTTTT.

The chain employs TRBV2 and TRBJ2-1; perhaps TRBD1 as D (6 bases). V gave up 3 bases and J gave up 5 bases, with 14 bases separating them. Germline V gives CDR1 SNHLY, CDR2 FYNNEI. The CDR3 has 15 amino acids. CDR3 nucleotide sequence: TGTGCCAGCAGTGAGGGGTTGAGGGGGAACAATGAGCAGTTCTTC. This gives the protein CASSEGLRGNNEQFF.

The chain joins TRBV29-1 to TRBJ2-1, with a tentative D call TRBD2 (6 bases). Germline V gives CDR1 SQVTM, CDR2 ANQGSEA. V lost 3 bases and J 3 bases, leaving 9 bases between the germline ends. The CDR3 has 13 amino acids. The CDR3 nucleotides are TGCAGCGTTGATCGGGACTTCTACAATGAGCAGTTCTTC. This codes for CSVDRDFYNEQFF.

The V call is TRBV7-8, the J call TRBJ2-7; D unresolved. The CDR3 is made up of 13 amino acids. Germline V gene data show CDR1 as SGHVS and CDR2 as FQNEAQ. V was shortened by 0 bases and J by 3 bases, with 6 bases between the two germline ends. This CDR3 is CASSLASVYEQYF. Here the CDR3 DNA reads TGTGCCAGCAGCTTAGCGTCTGTCTACGAGCAGTACTTC.

V usage is TRBV11-3 and J usage is TRBJ2-2, with 8 nucleotides matching TRBD1. The CDR3 has 13 residues. After removal of 8 bases from V and 5 bases from J, the junction contained 4 bases not matched to a gene. Germline assignment: CDR1 SGHNT and CDR2 YENEEA. The CDR3 sequence: CASSGGETGELFF. The DNA of the CDR3 is TGTGCCAGCTCAGGGGGCGAAACCGGGGAGCTGTTTTTT.

The V and J genes are TRBV5-1 and TRBJ1-1, with 8 bases lining up with TRBD1. The CDR3 is 15 amino acids. CDR1 and CDR2 from the germline V gene are SGHRS and YFSETQ. V dropped 3 bases and J dropped 2; count of bases not matched to a gene: 6. The CDR3 is CASSYGQGLNTEAFF. In DNA, the CDR3 is TGCGCCAGCAGCTACGGACAGGGTCTCAACACTGAAGCTTTCTTT.

This clone was observed a single time. The V call is TRBV18, the J call TRBJ1-3; no firm D call. The CDR3 is made up of 13 amino acids. Trimming shortened V by 2 bases and J by 2 bases, and 4 bases separated the two germline ends. CDR1 is KGHSH, CDR2 LQKENI, per germline. The DNA for the CDR3 is TGTGCCAGCTCACCAGGAGCTGGAAACACCATATATTTT. It yields the protein CASSPGAGNTIYF.

The chain has TRBV7-9 and TRBJ2-1; 12 bases are shared with TRBD2. J lost 2 bases, V lost 4 bases, and 6 bases had no gene match. CDR1 and CDR2 (germline): SEHNR, FQNEAQ (reference sequence). CDR3 length equals 17 residues. Written as DNA, the CDR3 is TGTGCCAGCAGCTCGTATTCTAGCGGGGGGGCCTACAATGAGCAGTTCTTC. It is translated as CASSSYSSGGAYNEQFF.

DNA for the CDR3: TGCGCCAGCAGACCTACAGGGTTCTCTGGAAACACCATATATTTT. As protein: CASRPTGFSGNTIYF. V usage is TRBV5-1 and J usage is TRBJ1-3, with D maybe TRBD1 (6 bases). The germline CDR1 and CDR2 sequences are SGHRS and YFSETQ. Trimming removed 5 bases at V and 0 bases at J, with 12 bases between. There are 15 residues in the CDR3.

V and J are TRBV27 and TRBJ2-1; 9 nucleotides align to TRBD2. CDR3 size: 16 residues. The germline CDR1 and CDR2 sequences are MNHEY and SMNVEV (reference sequence). V lost 5 bases to trimming and J lost 4 bases; unmatched junction nucleotides: 9. CDR3 nucleotides: TGTGCCAGCAGTAAAAAGACTAGCGGAGGTTACAATGAGCAGTTCTTC. This translates into CASSKKTSGGYNEQFF.

This clone occurred once. The chain employs TRBV9 and TRBJ1-6; D perhaps matches TRBD1 (5 bases). Per germline, CDR1 SGDLS and CDR2 YYNGEE. The germline V and J ends were trimmed by 3 bases and 11 bases, with 15 bases remaining between them. The CDR3 extends over 14 amino acids. The CDR3 protein is CASSGGEQMTPLHF. The CDR3 bases are TGTGCCAGCAGCGGGGGGGAGCAGATGACACCCCTCCACTTT.

The genes are TRBV7-2 and TRBJ2-1; a weak D match, TRBD2 (5 bases). This CDR3 is built from 12 residues. Per the germline V gene, CDR1 is SGHTA and CDR2 is FQGNSA. V was clipped by 1 base and J by 9 bases, with 7 bases between them. CDR3 coding DNA: TGTGCCAGCAGCTTAGTGGCGGGTGAGCAGTTCTTC. This encodes CASSLVAGEQFF.

The V and J genes are TRBV6-5 and TRBJ1-3, with D unclear. Germline CDR1 and CDR2: MNHEY and SVGAGI. Trimming stripped 11 bases from V and 1 base from J, with 6 bases between. The CDR3 has 11 residues. CDR3 sequence (DNA): TGTGCCTCACTATCTGGAAACACCATATATTTT. It is translated as CASLSGNTIYF.

The chain couples TRBV4-1 to TRBJ1-1; 7 nucleotides agree with TRBD1. CDR3 length: 17 amino acids. Germline CDR1 and CDR2: MGHRA and YSYEKL. With V trimmed by 0 bases and J by 0 bases, 7 bases remained unmatched. CDR3 coding DNA: TGCGCCAGCAGCCAAGATAACGCCAGGGGGGTGAACACTGAAGCTTTCTTT. Translated, it gives CASSQDNARGVNTEAFF.

The gene calls are TRBV11-2 and TRBJ1-5; 11 bases are shared with TRBD1. Looked up from germline, CDR1 is SGHAT and CDR2 is FQNNGV. This CDR3 is 14 amino acids long. Germline trimming cut 6 bases from V and 6 bases from J; bases unmatched to any gene: 4. CDR3 DNA sequence: TGTGCCAGCAGGGGACAGGGGGACCTTCAGCCCCAGCATTTT. Translation gives CASRGQGDLQPQHF.